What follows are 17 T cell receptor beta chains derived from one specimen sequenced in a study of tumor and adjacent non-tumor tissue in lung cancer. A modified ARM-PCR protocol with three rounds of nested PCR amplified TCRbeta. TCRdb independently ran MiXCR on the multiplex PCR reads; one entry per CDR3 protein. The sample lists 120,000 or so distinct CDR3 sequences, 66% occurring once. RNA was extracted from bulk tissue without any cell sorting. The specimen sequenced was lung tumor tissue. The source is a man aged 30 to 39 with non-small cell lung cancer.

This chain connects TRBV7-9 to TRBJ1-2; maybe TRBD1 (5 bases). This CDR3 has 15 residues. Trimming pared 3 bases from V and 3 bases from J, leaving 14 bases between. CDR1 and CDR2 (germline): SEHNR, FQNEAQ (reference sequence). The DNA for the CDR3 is TGTGCCAGCAGCTTCACGTCCAGGGTCGACTATGGCTACACCTTC. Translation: CASSFTSRVDYGYTF. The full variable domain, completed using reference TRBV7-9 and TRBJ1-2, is DTGVSQNPRHKITKRGQNVTFRCDPISEHNRLYWYRQTLGQGPEFLTYFQNEAQLEKSRLLSDRFSAERPKGSFSTLEIQRTEQGDSAMYLCASSFTSRVDYGYTFGSGTRLTVV.

The CDR3 loop is CSARIRGAYNEQFF. CDR3 nucleotide sequence: TGCAGTGCTCGTATTCGCGGGGCTTACAATGAGCAGTTCTTC. V and J are TRBV20-1 and TRBJ2-1; D may be TRBD2 (6 bases). CDR3 size: 14 residues. The germline V and J ends were trimmed by 5 bases and 4 bases, with 15 bases remaining between them. Germline V gene lookup returns CDR1 DFQATT and CDR2 SNEGSKA (reference sequence).

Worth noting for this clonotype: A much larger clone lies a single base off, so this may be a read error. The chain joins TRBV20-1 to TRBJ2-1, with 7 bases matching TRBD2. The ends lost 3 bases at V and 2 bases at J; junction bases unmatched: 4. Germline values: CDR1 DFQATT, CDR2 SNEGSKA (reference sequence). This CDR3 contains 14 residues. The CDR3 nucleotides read TGCAGTGCTAGCGGGAGGTATACCTACAATGAGCAGTTCTTC. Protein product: CSASGRYTYNEQFF.

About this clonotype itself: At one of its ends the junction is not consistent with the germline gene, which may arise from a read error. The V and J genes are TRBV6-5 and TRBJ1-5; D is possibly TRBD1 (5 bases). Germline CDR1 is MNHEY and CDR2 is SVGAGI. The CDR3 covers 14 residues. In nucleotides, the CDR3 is TGTGGCAGCAGTTACTCGAACGTCAGGGAGCCCCAACATTTT. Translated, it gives CGSSYSNVREPQHF.

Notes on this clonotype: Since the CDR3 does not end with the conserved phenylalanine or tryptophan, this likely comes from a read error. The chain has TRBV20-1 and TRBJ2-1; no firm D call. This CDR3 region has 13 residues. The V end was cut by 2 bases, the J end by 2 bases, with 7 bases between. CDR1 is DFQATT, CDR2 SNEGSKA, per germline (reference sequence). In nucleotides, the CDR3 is TGCAGTGCTAGAAATTTCCCCTACAATGAGCAGTTCCTC. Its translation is CSARNFPYNEQFL.

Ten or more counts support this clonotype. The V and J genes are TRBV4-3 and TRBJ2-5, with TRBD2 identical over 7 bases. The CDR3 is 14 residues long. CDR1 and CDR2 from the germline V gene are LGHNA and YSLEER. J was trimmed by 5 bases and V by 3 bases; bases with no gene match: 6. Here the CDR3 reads CASSQMTSSETQYF. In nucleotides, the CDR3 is TGCGCCAGCAGCCAGATGACTAGCAGCGAGACCCAGTACTTC.

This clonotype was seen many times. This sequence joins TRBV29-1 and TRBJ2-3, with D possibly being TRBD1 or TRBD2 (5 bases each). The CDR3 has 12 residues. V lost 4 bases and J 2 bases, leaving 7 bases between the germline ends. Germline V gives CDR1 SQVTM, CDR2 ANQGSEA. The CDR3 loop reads CSVGGNTDTQYF. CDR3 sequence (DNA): TGCAGCGTTGGGGGGAACACAGATACGCAGTATTTT.

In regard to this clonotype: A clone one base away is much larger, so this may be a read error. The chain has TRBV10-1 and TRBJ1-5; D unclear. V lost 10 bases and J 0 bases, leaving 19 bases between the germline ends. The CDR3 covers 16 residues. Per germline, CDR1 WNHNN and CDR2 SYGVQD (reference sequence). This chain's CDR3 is CAIPGYPLYSNQPQHF. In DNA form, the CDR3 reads TGCGCCATCCCCGGATATCCCCTGTATAGCAATCAGCCCCAGCATTTT.

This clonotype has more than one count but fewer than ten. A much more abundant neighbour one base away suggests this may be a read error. The CDR3 DNA reads TGCAGTGCTAGGCCTCTAACGGGAGGCACCGGGGAGCTGTTTTTT. Amino acid sequence: CSARPLTGGTGELFF. V and J are TRBV20-1 and TRBJ2-2, with TRBD2 matching 7 bases. Losses at the gene ends were 3 bases for V and 4 bases for J; bases not matched to a gene: 8. Germline V gene sequence: CDR1 DFQATT, CDR2 SNEGSKA (reference sequence). The CDR3 totals 15 residues.

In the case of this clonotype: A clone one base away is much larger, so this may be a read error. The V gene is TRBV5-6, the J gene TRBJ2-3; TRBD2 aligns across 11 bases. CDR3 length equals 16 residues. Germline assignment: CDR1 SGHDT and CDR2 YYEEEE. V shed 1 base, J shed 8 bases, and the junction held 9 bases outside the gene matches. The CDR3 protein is CASSLKLAGGSGTQYF. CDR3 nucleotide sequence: TGTGCCAGCAGCTTGAAGCTAGCGGGGGGCTCAGGTACGCAGTATTTT.

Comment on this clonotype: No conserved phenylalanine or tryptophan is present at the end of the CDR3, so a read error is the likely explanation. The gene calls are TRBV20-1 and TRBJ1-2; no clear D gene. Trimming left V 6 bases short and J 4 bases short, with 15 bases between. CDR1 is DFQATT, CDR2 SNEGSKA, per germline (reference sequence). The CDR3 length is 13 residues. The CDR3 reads CSARAAGGYGYTI. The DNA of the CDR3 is TGCAGTGCGAGGGCCGCGGGCGGCTATGGCTACACCATT.

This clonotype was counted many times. CDR3 residues: CASRPLAGGHEQFF. The CDR3 coding sequence is TGCGCCAGCAGACCTCTAGCGGGAGGGCATGAGCAGTTCTTC. V gene TRBV10-2 combines with J gene TRBJ2-1; 12 bases are a match to TRBD2. From germline, CDR1 is WSHSY and CDR2 SAAADI. The trim removed 6 bases at V and 8 bases at J, leaving 5 bases unmatched. CDR3 size: 14 residues.

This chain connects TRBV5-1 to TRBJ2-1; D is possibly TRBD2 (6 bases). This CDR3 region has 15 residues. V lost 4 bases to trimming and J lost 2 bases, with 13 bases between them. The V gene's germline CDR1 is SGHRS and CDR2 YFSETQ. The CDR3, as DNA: TGCGCCAGCAGCAAAAAGCGGGTAACCTACAATGAGCAGTTCTTC. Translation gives CASSKKRVTYNEQFF.

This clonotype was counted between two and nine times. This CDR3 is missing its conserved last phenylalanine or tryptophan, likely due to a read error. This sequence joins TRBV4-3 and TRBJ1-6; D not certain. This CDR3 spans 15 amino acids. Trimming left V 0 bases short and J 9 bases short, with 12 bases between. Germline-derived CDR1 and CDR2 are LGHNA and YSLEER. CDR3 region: CASSQDSMPSSPLHI. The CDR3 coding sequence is TGCGCCAGCAGCCAAGATAGTATGCCTAGTTCACCCCTCCACATT.

The CDR3 DNA sequence: TGTGCCAGCTCGGAGATAGGGGGGGCTGAAAAACTGTTTTTT. Translating gives CASSEIGGAEKLFF. The gene calls are TRBV2 and TRBJ1-4, with D possibly TRBD1 on 6 matching bases. The CDR3 has 14 amino acids. The germline CDR1 and CDR2 sequences are SNHLY and FYNNEI. Trimming pared 8 bases from V and 7 bases from J, leaving 17 bases between.

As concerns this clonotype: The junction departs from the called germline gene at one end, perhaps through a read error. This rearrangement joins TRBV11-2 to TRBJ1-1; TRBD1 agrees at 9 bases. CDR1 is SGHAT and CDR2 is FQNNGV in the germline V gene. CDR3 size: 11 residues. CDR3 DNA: TGTGCCAGCAGAAGACAGGGGGACGCTTCCTTT. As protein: CASRRQGDASF. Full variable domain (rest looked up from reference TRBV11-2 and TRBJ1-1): EAGVAQSPRYKIIEKRQSVAFWCNPISGHATLYWYQQILGQGPKLLIQFQNNGVVDDSQLPKDRFSAERLKGVDSTLKIQPAKLEDSAVYLCASRRQGDASFGQGTRLTVV.

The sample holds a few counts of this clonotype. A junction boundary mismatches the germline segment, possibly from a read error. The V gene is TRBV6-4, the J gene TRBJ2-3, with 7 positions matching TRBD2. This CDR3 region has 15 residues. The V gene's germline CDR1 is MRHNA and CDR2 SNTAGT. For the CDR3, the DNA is TGTACCAGCAGTGACCAAACGGGGGGATCAGATACGCAGTATTTT. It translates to CTSSDQTGGSDTQYF.